The entry below describes one T cell receptor (beta chain). Per germline, CDR1 MNHEY and CDR2 SMNVEV (reference sequence). V trimming: 4 bases; J trimming: 1 base; junction bases outside the gene matches: 3. The CDR3 spans 16 residues. Per the original data handling: Scientists estimated how many nucleated cells there were by amplifying reference gene primers. Sequencing used immunoSEQ multiplex PCR; TCRdb keeps in-frame clones, though not all of them. The V and J calls and clone size are taken from that table; D and trimming were inferred from the DNA. The repertoire holds about 70,000 clones, with roughly 80% as singletons. The sample originates from a study of blood T cell repertoires in COVID-19. Looking at the study overall: Spain, Italy and the United States supplied samples that represented acute and convalescent COVID-19.

The gene calls are TRBV27 and TRBJ2-5; 13 bases agree with TRBD2. The receptor's source is a woman of 80 years or more with acute or convalescent COVID-19. Sequencing was carried out using peripheral blood. The CDR3 DNA sequence: TGTGCCAGCAGTTACTGGACTAGCGGGGGCCAAGAGACCCAGTACTTC. Its translation: CASSYWTSGGQETQYF.